Shown below are 15 T cell receptor beta chains from a single sample sequenced in a study of blood T cell repertoires in COVID-19. Sequenced by immunoSEQ multiplex PCR; TCRdb stores in-frame clones only, minus some. The data contain some 250,000 clones, about three quarters of them seen just once; the ten biggest clones take up 3.3%. The source material was peripheral blood. These receptors all come from a woman at least 80 years old with acute or convalescent COVID-19.

CDR3 nucleotides: TGTGCCAGTAGTTTGGGCTCCCGGGGGACCATCTACAATGAGCAGTTCTTC. It is translated as CASSLGSRGTIYNEQFF. The chain is built from TRBV19 and TRBJ2-1; tentative D call: TRBD2 (6 bases). With 5 bases removed from V and 3 bases from J, the gap between germline ends came to 20 bases. Germline V gene data show CDR1 as LNHDA and CDR2 as SQIVND (reference sequence). The CDR3 runs 17 residues.

The V and J genes are TRBV9 and TRBJ2-2; 9 bases map to TRBD2. The CDR3 consists of 16 residues. Looked up from germline, CDR1 is SGDLS and CDR2 is YYNGEE. The V segment lost 1 base and the J segment 5 bases; nucleotides outside the gene matches: 6. Written as DNA, the CDR3 is TGTGCCAGCAGCGTATCGGCGGGAGGGGGGACCGGGGAGCTGTTTTTT. It encodes CASSVSAGGGTGELFF.

The chain is built from TRBV6-5 and TRBJ2-5; a possible D gene is TRBD1 (6 bases). Germline V gene lookup returns CDR1 MNHEY and CDR2 SVGAGI. The CDR3 is made up of 15 amino acids. The V gene lost 4 bases and the J gene lost 7 bases, with 19 bases spanning the gap. The CDR3 region is CASSSGGGAGRTQYF. The CDR3 DNA reads TGTGCCAGCAGTTCCGGTGGGGGCGCAGGGCGGACCCAGTACTTC.

To note about this clone: A much larger clone differs by one base, so this may be a read error. Different DNA sequences within this sample yield the same CDR3. The chain couples TRBV7-9 to TRBJ1-1, with TRBD1 as a possible D gene (6 bases). Germline CDR1 is SEHNR and CDR2 is FQNEAQ (reference sequence). With 5 bases removed from V and 1 base from J, the gap between germline ends came to 8 bases. CDR3 length: 13 residues. CDR3 in amino acids: CASSLQGNTEAFF. Here the CDR3 DNA reads TGTGCCAGCAGCCTACAGGGGAACACTGAAGCTTTCTTT.

The chain joins TRBV27 to TRBJ1-2; 7 bases are shared with TRBD1. This CDR3 region has 13 residues. J gave up 4 bases and V 6 bases, and 5 bases lay outside the gene matches. CDR1 is MNHEY and CDR2 is SMNVEV in the germline V gene (reference sequence). The CDR3 DNA reads as TGTGCCAGCAGCCGGACAGGTGGCTATGGCTACACCTTC. Its translation is CASSRTGGYGYTF.

The CDR3 sequence is CASSATREGGYTF. In nucleotides, the CDR3 is TGTGCCAGCAGCGCAACGAGGGAAGGCGGCTACACCTTC. V is TRBV7-3 and J is TRBJ1-2; no clear D gene. Germline CDR1 is SGHTA and CDR2 is FQGTGA. CDR3 length: 13 amino acids. Trimming took off 5 bases at V and 8 bases at J, with 15 bases between the two ends.

The gene calls are TRBV6-5 and TRBJ2-6; D remains unclear. V gave up 0 bases and J gave up 1 base, with 7 bases separating them. The CDR3 contains 16 residues. Germline assignment: CDR1 MNHEY and CDR2 SVGAGI. CDR3 DNA: TGTGCCAGCAGTTACTCGAGCGAATCTGGGGCCAACGTCCTGACTTTC. This encodes CASSYSSESGANVLTF.

The V and J genes are TRBV19 and TRBJ2-3, with 9 bases aligning to TRBD2. The CDR3 sequence is 16 residues long. After removal of 1 base from V and 9 bases from J, the junction contained 11 bases not matched to a gene. CDR1 LNHDA and CDR2 SQIVND come from the germline V gene (reference sequence). CDR3 residues: CASSIGGAGGQGTQYF. The CDR3 DNA reads TGTGCCAGTAGTATAGGGGGCGCGGGAGGGCAAGGGACGCAGTATTTT.

CDR3 amino acids: CASSYYTWAGPYNEQFF. In DNA, the CDR3 is TGTGCCAGCAGTTACTATACGTGGGCTGGCCCCTACAATGAGCAGTTCTTC. This sequence joins TRBV6-2 or TRBV6-3 and TRBJ2-1, with D unresolved. V lost 1 base and J lost 2, with 15 bases in between. The CDR3 consists of 17 residues. Germline V lookup: CDR1 MNHEY, CDR2 SVGEGT.

The rearrangement links TRBV5-6 to TRBJ2-3; the match to TRBD1 covers 9 bases. This CDR3 comprises 16 residues. Germline loops: CDR1 SGHDT, CDR2 YYEEEE. The junction had 5 bases not matched to a gene; V was cut back by 3 bases and J by 0 bases. The CDR3 loop is CASSCPGTGSTDTQYF. In DNA form, the CDR3 reads TGTGCCAGCAGCTGCCCCGGGACAGGGAGCACAGATACGCAGTATTTT.

The chain is built from TRBV11-2 and TRBJ2-1; 15 nucleotides match TRBD2. The V gene end was trimmed by 5 bases and the J gene end by 7 bases; junction bases not matched to a gene: 6. Germline values: CDR1 SGHAT, CDR2 FQNNGV. The length of the CDR3 is 16 residues. The chain's CDR3 is CASSPRTSGGANEQFF. CDR3 in DNA: TGTGCCAGCAGCCCTCGGACTAGCGGGGGGGCGAATGAGCAGTTCTTC.

The rearrangement uses TRBV27 and TRBJ1-4; D is unclear. The V and J ends lost 1 base and 10 bases respectively, with 16 bases between them. Germline assignment: CDR1 MNHEY and CDR2 SMNVEV (reference sequence). The CDR3 is made up of 15 amino acids. The CDR3 nucleotides read TGTGCCAGCAGTTTATTTGGGGAGGCAGTAGGAAAACTGTTTTTT. It yields the protein CASSLFGEAVGKLFF.

This clone was observed a handful of times. V gene TRBV3-1 (or the pseudogene TRBV3-2) combines with J gene TRBJ2-5, with TRBD2 identical over 8 bases. J gave up 4 bases and V 0 bases, and 16 bases lay outside the gene matches. Germline CDR1 reads LGHDT; CDR2 reads YNNKEL (reference sequence). The CDR3 has 19 residues. CDR3 sequence reads: CASSQDRLRSGGPRETQYF. CDR3 DNA sequence: TGTGCCAGCAGCCAAGATAGACTTAGGTCGGGGGGGCCGAGAGAGACCCAGTACTTC.

The V call is TRBV5-1, the J call TRBJ2-5, with 16 bases aligning to TRBD2. After removal of 5 bases from V and 5 bases from J, the junction contained 9 bases not matched to a gene. The CDR3 runs to 17 residues. Germline CDR1 reads SGHRS; CDR2 reads YFSETQ. The CDR3 sequence: CASSPGTSGGASETQYF. The CDR3 DNA reads as TGCGCCAGCAGTCCCGGGACTAGCGGGGGGGCCAGTGAGACCCAGTACTTC.

This clone has more than one count but fewer than ten. The chain combines TRBV27 with TRBJ1-5; a possible D gene is TRBD1 (6 bases). V lost 0 bases and J 1 base, leaving 13 bases between the germline ends. Germline values: CDR1 MNHEY, CDR2 SMNVEV (reference sequence). The CDR3 consists of 17 residues. The CDR3 DNA reads TGTGCCAGCAGTTTATCCGGGGGGGGCCTAAGCAATCAGCCCCAGCATTTT. The encoded protein is CASSLSGGGLSNQPQHF.